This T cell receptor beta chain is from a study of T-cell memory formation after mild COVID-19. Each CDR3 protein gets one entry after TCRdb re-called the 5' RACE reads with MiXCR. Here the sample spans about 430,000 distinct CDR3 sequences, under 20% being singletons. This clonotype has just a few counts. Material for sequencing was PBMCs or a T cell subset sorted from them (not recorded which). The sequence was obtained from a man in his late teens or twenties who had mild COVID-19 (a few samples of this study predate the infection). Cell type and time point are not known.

CDR3 DNA: TGTGCCAGTAGCAACAGGGCCTACACAGATACGCAGTATTTT. Its protein product is CASSNRAYTDTQYF. V and J are TRBV19 and TRBJ2-3, with D possibly being TRBD1 (6 bases). Germline loops: CDR1 LNHDA, CDR2 SQIVND (reference sequence). Trimming removed 6 bases at V and 2 bases at J, with 12 bases between. The CDR3 is 14 residues long.